This T cell receptor delta chain appears in the sequencing data of a study of gamma delta lymphoproliferative disorders and STAT genes (dated by TCRdb to 2016 to 2019). The study in broad terms: The LymphoTrack Dx TCRG Assay was used to build gamma-chain libraries from a minimum of 50 ng of genomic DNA. To confirm results, a couple of gamma-chain samples and every delta-chain sample were sequenced twice. Delta-chain libraries followed the EuroClonality-NGS working group standard operating procedure, because no corresponding Invivoscribe delta assay was available. Within a larger immunophenotypic and STAT-mutation study, TCR gamma and delta CDR3 repertoires were profiled by deep sequencing in Tgammadelta lymphoproliferative disease patients and healthy controls. The study at large found these results: Almost every major gamma and delta clonotype in patients was public, meaning shared with at least one healthy donor, and only a couple of gamma clonotypes were private to disease. When whole repertoires were clustered, patient gamma repertoires were grouped separately from healthy controls, whereas no separation between groups was observed for delta repertoires. Leukemic cells were skewed toward terminal effectors, whereas control T cells likely spanned varied maturation stages, a difference potentially limiting comparisons between patients and controls. The authors pointed out that NGS specificity may be lower at low frequencies, so whether leukemic clones are public or private needs to be confirmed.

This clone registers as medium-sized (0.01 to 0.1%) within its sample. Its antigen is unknown. Per-base quality was not reported, and no clone a single base away is much larger than it. V drops 4 bases and J drops 0 bases, leaving 27 bases in between. In the germline V gene, CDR1 corresponds to TSWWSYY and CDR2 to QGS. The CDR3 runs 20 residues from the cysteine to the phenylalanine. The DNA shown is the 60-base CDR3, in frame from base 1. For TCR sequencing, genomic DNA was taken from peripheral blood mononuclear cells isolated from both patients and controls. The control group consisted of about 23 healthy adult blood donors (median age roughly 69 years; some twelve males and roughly eleven females) who were matched to the patients for age and sex. Both library preparation methods relied on multiplex PCR with primers aimed at conserved V and J regions of the TCR genes. Amplicons were purified, pooled and sequenced on an Illumina MiSeq platform. The original pipeline was this. V(D)J alignment, clonotype assembly and translation were handled by MiXCR, while functionality assessment and CDR3 repertoire analyses were done with VDJtools. CDR3 was defined per IMGT, and analyses were restricted to productive sequences using functional genes, excluding ORF genes and pseudogenes. A custom Python script was used to look across all patients and controls for identical amino acid CDR3s belonging to major clonotypes, meaning those with a frequency of >=5%. To compare clonotype frequencies between patients and controls, a one-sided non-parametric Wilcoxon test was applied. In TCRdb, clones were called once more from the public reads by CATT, and rows of identical DNA were later combined. TCRdb, not the authors, supplied the V and J calls. The sample yields some 1,700 delta-chain clones; 2.5% to 3% were counted once. Roughly 13% of the sample is in the top ten clones.

The sequence was collected from a human donor in good health. Recombination connected TRDV1 to TRDJ1; the D gene is perhaps TRDD2, on 7 matching bases. The source material was blood. The encoded CDR3 is CALGVFSYRYWDSYTDKLIF. The DNA sequence is as follows: TGTGCTCTTGGGGTCTTTTCCTACCGGTACTGGGATTCGTACACCGATAAACTCATCTTT.